This paragraph covers one T cell receptor (beta chain) sequence. Its specificity is unknown. CDR3 length equals 13 residues. The V segment lost 3 bases and the J segment 8 bases; nucleotides outside the gene matches: 6. Per the germline V gene, CDR1 is MNHEY and CDR2 is SMNVEV (reference sequence). Here immunoSEQ multiplex PCR was the method, and the copy in TCRdb shows in-frame clones only, minus some. The sample records 200,000 to 300,000 clones, around 91% being singletons. This sample was included in a study of cytomegalovirus exposure and HLA in healthy donors. Whole-study results and caveats: In the roughly 120 validation repertoires, a later analysis found that first-cohort TCR clusters tended to co-occur. The listing of roughly 160 TCR beta chains classed them as cytomegalovirus-associated.

The source of this sequence is a young woman in good health and CMV-seronegative. Sequenced: PBMCs. The chain links TRBV27 to TRBJ1-2, with 7 bases fitting TRBD1. This CDR3 is CASSFLDRAGYTF. In nucleotides, the CDR3 is TGTGCCAGCAGTTTCCTCGACAGGGCGGGCTACACCTTC.